One sample yielded the 20 T cell receptor beta chains listed below, sequenced in a study of response to subunit inactivated influenza vaccine. TCRdb reprocessed the RT-PCR reads with MiXCR, giving one entry per CDR3 protein. The sample contains approximately 500,000 distinct CDR3 sequences, roughly 25% of which appear only once. The data also belong to a second study, concerning T cells expressing NK-cell markers. That work states: 5'RACE template switching with UMIs produced the TCR beta cDNA.

The sample consisted of CD4+ T cells sorted from PBMCs, taken 11 to 12 days after vaccination. The receptors originated from a man in his fifties or sixties who received an inactivated influenza vaccine.

This chain connects TRBV29-1 to TRBJ1-1; D might be TRBD1 (6 bases). The V gene's germline CDR1 is SQVTM and CDR2 ANQGSEA. There are 12 residues in the CDR3. V lost 3 bases, J lost 8 bases, and 13 bases lay in between. The CDR3 loop is CSVEGPGTEAFF. The CDR3 nucleotides are TGCAGCGTTGAGGGCCCCGGGACAGAAGCTTTCTTT.

This clonotype was recorded many times. The V and J genes are TRBV7-9 and TRBJ1-1; D is unresolved. CDR3 length: 12 amino acids. The germline V gene encodes CDR1 SEHNR and CDR2 FQNEAQ (reference sequence). The ends were cut back, 5 bases at V and 10 bases at J, with 14 bases in the middle. CDR3 bases: TGTGCCAGCAGCCCCAACGGGGAAGTAGCTTTCTTT. It codes for CASSPNGEVAFF. The entire variable domain, with the rest obtained from reference TRBV7-9 and TRBJ1-1, is as follows: DTGVSQNPRHKITKRGQNVTFRCDPISEHNRLYWYRQTLGQGPEFLTYFQNEAQLEKSRLLSDRFSAERPKGSFSTLEIQRTEQGDSAMYLCASSPNGEVAFFGQGTRLTVV.

V is TRBV20-1 and J is TRBJ2-1; 8 bases agree with TRBD2. Trimming cost V 0 bases and J 7 bases; bases outside gene matches: 8. This CDR3 contains 15 residues. Per germline, CDR1 DFQATT and CDR2 SNEGSKA (reference sequence). The CDR3: CSARDLARGVNEQFF. CDR3 in DNA: TGCAGTGCTAGAGATCTTGCGCGGGGGGTAAATGAGCAGTTCTTC.

CDR3: CASSAGMVSDEQFF. CDR3 coding DNA: TGTGCCAGCAGTGCCGGGATGGTAAGCGATGAGCAGTTCTTC. The genes are TRBV6-1 and TRBJ2-1; D may be TRBD2 (5 bases). Trimming cost V 4 bases and J 8 bases, with 15 bases left between them. The CDR3 totals 14 residues. Germline values: CDR1 MNHNS, CDR2 SASEGT.

This clonotype was counted only a few times. This rearrangement joins TRBV7-9 to TRBJ1-1, with D uncertain. Deletions cut 5 bases from V and 1 base from J, with 11 bases between. The germline gives CDR1 SEHNR, CDR2 FQNEAQ (reference sequence). The CDR3 spans 14 residues. CDR3 coding DNA: TGTGCCAGCAGCCCCGGACTGACGAACACTGAAGCTTTCTTT. Its protein is CASSPGLTNTEAFF.

This clonotype was seen only a few times. The V call is TRBV6-4, the J call TRBJ2-2; the D gene is possibly TRBD1 (7 bases). This CDR3 has 14 amino acids. The V gene lost 4 bases and the J gene lost 13 bases, with 19 bases spanning the gap. Germline V CDR1 and CDR2: MRHNA, SNTAGT. The CDR3 sequence is CASSVSLAGGTLFF. CDR3 sequence (DNA): TGTGCCAGCAGTGTCTCTTTGGCAGGGGGGACGCTGTTTTTT.

This chain links TRBV4-3 with TRBJ2-1; 12 nucleotides align to TRBD2. Germline CDR1 and CDR2: LGHNA and YSLEER. The CDR3 loop spans 18 amino acids. V was clipped by 0 bases and J by 3 bases; unmatched bases: 6. Here the CDR3 DNA reads TGCGCCAGCAGCCAAGATCTAGCGGGAGGGGGGTACTACAATGAGCAGTTCTTC. Protein: CASSQDLAGGGYYNEQFF.

This clonotype has just a few counts. The chain is built from TRBV4-2 and TRBJ1-2; 8 bases fit TRBD1. The CDR3 length is 15 residues. The V and J ends lost 1 base and 3 bases, in that order; junction bases with no gene match: 4. The germline V gene encodes CDR1 LGHNA and CDR2 YNFKEQ. CDR3 region: CASSQVTGADYGYTF. The CDR3 nucleotides read TGTGCCAGCAGCCAAGTGACAGGGGCGGACTATGGCTACACCTTC.

The CDR3 here is CASNVPGQVSGANVLTF. The CDR3 coding sequence is TGTGCCAGCAACGTCCCGGGACAGGTCTCTGGGGCCAACGTCCTGACTTTC. This sequence joins TRBV12-3 or TRBV12-4 and TRBJ2-6, with 8 positions matching TRBD1. The CDR3 extends over 17 amino acids. Trimming removed 7 bases from V and 0 bases from J; junction bases left unmatched: 8.

The chain carries TRBV13 and TRBJ1-5; possible D gene TRBD1, 6 bases. V lost 2 bases and J 6 bases, leaving 11 bases between the germline ends. This CDR3 spans 14 amino acids. Germline V CDR1 and CDR2: PRHDT, FYEKMQ (reference sequence). The CDR3, as DNA: TGTGCCAGCAGCTTACGGGGGGCAGGTCAGCCCCAGCATTTT. This codes for CASSLRGAGQPQHF.

For the CDR3, the DNA is TGTGCCAGCAGAATGGCAGATACGCAGTATTTT. This gives the protein CASRMADTQYF. V and J are TRBV3-1 and TRBJ2-3; D is uncertain. The germline gives CDR1 LGHDT, CDR2 YNNKEL (reference sequence). V shed 6 bases and J shed 4 bases, with 5 bases lying between them. The CDR3 is 11 amino acids.

This clonotype was observed a few times. This rearrangement joins TRBV5-1 to TRBJ2-5; TRBD1 matches 7 bases. The CDR3 is 16 amino acids. The germline CDR1 and CDR2 sequences are SGHRS and YFSETQ. J gave up 5 bases and V 4 bases, and 14 bases lay outside the gene matches. CDR3 bases: TGCGCCAGCAGCCCAACCGGGACAGCCCGCTCGGAGACCCAGTACTTC. This sequence encodes CASSPTGTARSETQYF.

In its sample, this clonotype was seen a few times. V usage is TRBV10-3 and J usage is TRBJ2-1; 7 nucleotides line up with TRBD2. J was trimmed by 3 bases and V by 6 bases; bases with no gene match: 2. This CDR3 has 13 amino acids. The germline V gene encodes CDR1 ENHRY and CDR2 SYGVKD. This CDR3 is CAISERGYNEQFF. The CDR3 DNA reads as TGTGCCATCAGCGAGCGGGGCTACAATGAGCAGTTCTTC.

The chain is built from TRBV20-1 and TRBJ2-7, with D perhaps matching TRBD1 (5 bases). The CDR3 sequence is 13 residues long. V was pared by 3 bases and J by 0 bases, with 9 bases between. CDR1 and CDR2 from the germline V gene are DFQATT and SNEGSKA (reference sequence). The CDR3 is CSARTDSSYEQYF. In DNA form, the CDR3 reads TGCAGTGCTAGGACAGACAGCTCCTACGAGCAGTACTTC.

In this sample, this clonotype turned up many times. The rearrangement joins TRBV12-3 or TRBV12-4 to TRBJ2-2; D unclear. Trimming cost V 5 bases and J 4 bases, with 8 bases left between them. The CDR3 is made up of 13 amino acids. CDR3 bases: TGTGCCAGCAGTCTGGGCTTCACCGGGGAGCTGTTTTTT. It codes for CASSLGFTGELFF.

This clonotype was detected only a few times. This chain links TRBV5-1 with TRBJ2-1; 10 positions match TRBD1. The length of the CDR3 is 15 residues. V gave up 5 bases and J gave up 5 bases; unmatched junction bases: 7. CDR1 and CDR2 (germline): SGHRS, YFSETQ. CDR3 in DNA: TGCGCCAGCAGTCCAGGACAGGGGGGGCACAATGAGCAGTTCTTC. Translated: CASSPGQGGHNEQFF. Using reference TRBV5-1 and TRBJ2-1 for the parts outside the CDR3, the full variable domain is KAGVTQTPRYLIKTRGQQVTLSCSPISGHRSVSWYQQTPGQGLQFLFEYFSETQRNKGNFPGRFSGRQFSNSRSEMNVSTLELGDSALYLCASSPGQGGHNEQFFGPGTRLTVL.

This clonotype was picked up a small number of times. The J gene is TRBJ1-5, the V gene TRBV6-1; D might be TRBD1 (5 bases). CDR3 size: 14 residues. Between the trimmed V and J ends, which lost 6 bases and 3 bases, there was a span of 12 bases. Germline V lookup: CDR1 MNHNS, CDR2 SASEGT. The CDR3 loop reads CASRLTGNNQPQHF. The CDR3 region has the DNA TGTGCCAGCAGGCTTACAGGAAACAATCAGCCCCAGCATTTT.

This clonotype was found a few times. Written as DNA, the CDR3 is TGTGCCAGCACCTACGCCGGAAGCTCCTACAATGAGCAGTTCTTC. It is translated as CASTYAGSSYNEQFF. This chain connects TRBV3-1 to TRBJ2-1; D unresolved. Trimming removed 7 bases at V and 0 bases at J, with 13 bases between. There are 15 residues in the CDR3. Germline values: CDR1 LGHDT, CDR2 YNNKEL (reference sequence).

This clonotype was picked up a small number of times. The chain uses TRBV5-1 and TRBJ1-4; possible D gene TRBD1, 6 bases. This CDR3 is 15 amino acids long. Trimming cost V 0 bases and J 5 bases, with 11 bases left between them. Germline V gene lookup returns CDR1 SGHRS and CDR2 YFSETQ. DNA for the CDR3: TGCGCCAGCAGCTTGGATGGAGACAGGAATGAAAAACTGTTTTTT. This codes for CASSLDGDRNEKLFF.

This chain connects TRBV4-3 to TRBJ1-5; TRBD1 matches at 7 bases. J lost 5 bases, V lost 0 bases, and 4 bases had no gene match. Germline CDR1 and CDR2: LGHNA and YSLEER. CDR3 length equals 15 residues. CDR3 region: CASSQDRGGDQPQHF. The CDR3 DNA follows: TGCGCCAGCAGCCAAGACAGGGGGGGAGATCAGCCCCAGCATTTT.